There are many counts of the clone carrying this T cell receptor (beta chain). Its target is not known. Deletions cut 2 bases from V and 6 bases from J, with 16 bases between. Germline assignment: CDR1 MNHEY and CDR2 SVGAGI. The CDR3 is 15 amino acids. Unique molecular identifiers tagged the TCRbeta library. MiXCR was run by TCRdb on the PCR reads, yielding one entry per CDR3 protein. Of roughly 100,000 distinct CDR3 sequences in the sample, 4.5% to 7.5% were seen once. The data were obtained in a study of T-cell reconstitution after alpha-beta-depleted transplantation in children. Notes on the study in general: Recipient T cells and thymic progenitors that survived gave rise to the high TCRbeta diversity observed at day 60 in some patients. Several hundred rapidly expanded clones from non-depleted graft cells reportedly supplied alpha-beta T cells about two months post-transplant.

The TCR originated in a female patient between 2 and 15 years old who had a stem cell transplant for Fanconi anemia, so the T cells may come from the graft donor. The chain couples TRBV6-5 to TRBJ1-2; tentatively, D is TRBD1 (5 bases). This material consisted of PBMCs, mostly from graft donor cells, taken 60 days after TCRalphabeta/CD19-depleted stem cell transplant. The DNA of the CDR3 is TGTGCCAGCAGTTACCTCCCGACAGAAGCCCATGGCTACACCTTC. This gives the protein CASSYLPTEAHGYTF.